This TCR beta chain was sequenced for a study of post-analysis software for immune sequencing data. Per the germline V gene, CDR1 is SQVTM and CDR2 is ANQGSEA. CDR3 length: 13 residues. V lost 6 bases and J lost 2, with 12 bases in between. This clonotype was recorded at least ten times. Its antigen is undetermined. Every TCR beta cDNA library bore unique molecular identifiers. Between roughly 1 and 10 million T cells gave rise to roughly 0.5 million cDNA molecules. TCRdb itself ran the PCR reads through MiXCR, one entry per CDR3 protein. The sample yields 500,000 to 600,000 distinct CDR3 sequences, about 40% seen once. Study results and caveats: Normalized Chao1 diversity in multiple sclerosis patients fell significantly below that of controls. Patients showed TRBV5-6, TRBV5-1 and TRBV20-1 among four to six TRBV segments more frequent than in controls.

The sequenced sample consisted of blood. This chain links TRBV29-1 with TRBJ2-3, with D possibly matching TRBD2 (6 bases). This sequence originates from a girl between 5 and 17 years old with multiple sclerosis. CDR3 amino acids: CSVGGRNTDTQYF. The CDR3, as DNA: TGCAGCGTCGGAGGGAGAAACACAGATACGCAGTATTTT.